This T cell receptor (beta chain) is from a study of cytomegalovirus exposure and HLA in healthy donors. About the study: About 85 million unique TCRs from HLA-typed donors were held in an early release of data. Study observations and caveats: Presence/absence analyses rested on an assumption that sequencing depth was roughly uniform across donors. Reportedly, diagnosis of cytomegalovirus status by the classifier showed high specificity and sensitivity.

In the PCR, 60 Vbeta and 13 Jbeta primers were used. The method was immunoSEQ multiplex PCR; TCRdb's version includes in-frame clones alone and lacks a portion of them. In the table there are roughly 150,000 clones, approximately 70% of which are singletons. As regards this clone: Its target is not known.

The CDR3 covers 13 residues. Germline-derived CDR1 and CDR2 are SGHVS and FNYEAQ. Trimming removed 6 bases from V and 11 bases from J, with 18 bases in between. The chain has TRBV7-6 and TRBJ2-3; D is possibly TRBD2 (5 bases). Source material: PBMCs. The sequence derives from a woman aged 18-29 years in good health and CMV-seropositive. The CDR3 nucleotides read TGTGCCAGCAGTAGTCGGACGCGACGGGGGCAGTATTTT. Amino acid sequence: CASSSRTRRGQYF.